This is a list of T cell receptor beta chains from one sample in a study of shared clonotypes between healthy human individuals. Clones were read by immunoSEQ multiplex PCR, and TCRdb kept only the in-frame ones, dropping some. The sample has roughly 2.6 million clones, 90% to 95% seen once. The sequenced sample was naive CD4+ T cells sorted from blood. Receptors originate from a man in his late teens or twenties in good health. The CDR3 runs from the conserved cysteine through the conserved F or W. The order of the fields is CDR3 length, V gene, J gene, D gene, clone size, CDR3 protein, CDR3 DNA. D genes are given only for firm matches. Clone size is shown for a subset of rows, as once, few, many or a class of expanded clone.

15	TRBV5-1	TRBJ2-6	TRBD1	.	CASSPTGVGANVLTF	TGCGCCAGCAGCCCGACAGGGGTAGGGGCCAACGTCCTGACTTTC
13	TRBV11-2	TRBJ1-1	.	.	CASRLTGSTEAFF	TGTGCCAGCAGGCTAACAGGGAGCACTGAAGCTTTCTTT
15	TRBV18	TRBJ1-2	.	.	CASSLEGTTSYGYTF	TGTGCCAGCTCCTTGGAGGGCACAACGTCCTATGGCTACACCTTC
19	TRBV5-1	TRBJ2-2	TRBD2	.	CASSLPPGTSGRSSGELFF	TGCGCCAGCAGCTTGCCCCCCGGGACTAGCGGGAGGTCGTCCGGGGAGCTGTTTTTT
15	TRBV13	TRBJ2-1	.	.	CASSLGRTNYNEQFF	TGTGCCAGCAGCTTAGGCCGGACTAACTACAATGAGCAGTTCTTC
15	TRBV4-1	TRBJ1-6	TRBD1	.	CASSQHRGENSPLHF	TGCGCCAGCAGCCAGCACAGGGGGGAAAATTCACCCCTCCACTTT
14	TRBV7-2	TRBJ2-1	.	.	CASSLAFTHNEQFF	TGTGCCAGCAGCTTAGCGTTCACCCACAATGAGCAGTTCTTC
13	TRBV5-4	TRBJ2-3	.	.	CASSFGHTDTQYF	TGTGCCAGCAGCTTTGGGCATACAGATACGCAGTATTTT
14	TRBV9	TRBJ1-5	TRBD1	.	CASSATGTGGAQHF	TGTGCCAGCAGTGCTACCGGGACAGGGGGCGCCCAGCATTTT
14	TRBV6-5	TRBJ2-2	.	.	CASSYHRETGELFF	TGTGCCAGCAGTTACCACAGGGAAACCGGGGAGCTGTTTTTT
16	TRBV15	TRBJ2-5	TRBD2	.	CATSREGGGPRETQYF	TGTGCCACCAGCAGAGAAGGCGGGGGGCCAAGAGAGACCCAGTACTTC
14	TRBV6-5	TRBJ1-5	TRBD1	.	CASRQGTANQPQHF	TGTGCCAGCAGACAGGGGACGGCCAATCAGCCCCAGCATTTT
14	TRBV7-8	TRBJ1-4	.	.	CASSFKGTREKLFF	TGTGCCAGCAGCTTCAAGGGGACGAGGGAAAAACTGTTTTTT
15	TRBV7-8	TRBJ1-4	.	.	CASSNTGQPNEKLFF	TGTGCCAGCAGCAATACAGGGCAACCTAATGAAAAACTGTTTTTT
15	TRBV2	TRBJ1-4	.	.	CASSIMTGTNEKLFF	TGTGCCAGCAGTATAATGACAGGAACTAATGAAAAACTGTTTTTT
12	TRBV6-5	TRBJ1-1	TRBD1	.	CASSTSGQKAFF	TGTGCCAGCAGTACCTCGGGACAGAAAGCTTTCTTT
14	TRBV6-5	TRBJ2-7	.	.	CASSPPGQSYEQYF	TGTGCCAGCAGCCCACCGGGACAATCCTACGAGCAGTACTTC
14	TRBV2	TRBJ1-2	.	.	CASSDSWQGGGYTF	TGTGCCAGCAGTGATTCGTGGCAGGGTGGGGGCTACACCTTC
13	TRBV6-5	TRBJ2-3	TRBD1	once	CASTRGRRDTQYF	TGTGCCAGTACTAGGGGGCGCAGAGATACGCAGTATTTT
15	TRBV5-1	TRBJ1-5	.	once	CASSTDTGSNQPQHF	TGCGCCAGCAGCACGGACACGGGGAGCAATCAGCCCCAGCATTTT
16	TRBV4-1	TRBJ1-5	.	once	CASSQDSTPSNQPQHF	TGCGCCAGCAGCCAAGATAGTACACCTAGCAATCAGCCCCAGCATTTT